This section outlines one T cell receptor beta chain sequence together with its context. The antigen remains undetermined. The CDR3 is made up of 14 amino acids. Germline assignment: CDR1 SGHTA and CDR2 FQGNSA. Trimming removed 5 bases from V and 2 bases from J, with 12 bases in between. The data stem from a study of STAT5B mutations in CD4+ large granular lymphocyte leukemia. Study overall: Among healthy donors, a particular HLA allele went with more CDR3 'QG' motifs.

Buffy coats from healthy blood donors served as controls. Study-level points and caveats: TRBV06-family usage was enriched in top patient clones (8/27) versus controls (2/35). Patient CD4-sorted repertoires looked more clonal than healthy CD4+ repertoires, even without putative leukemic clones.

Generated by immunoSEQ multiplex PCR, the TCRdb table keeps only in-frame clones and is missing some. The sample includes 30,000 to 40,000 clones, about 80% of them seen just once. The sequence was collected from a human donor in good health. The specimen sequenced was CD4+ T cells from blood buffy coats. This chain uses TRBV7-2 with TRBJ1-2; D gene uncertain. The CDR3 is CASSPYGRNYGYTF. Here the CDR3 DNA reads TGTGCCAGCAGCCCCTATGGCAGGAACTATGGCTACACCTTC.